This entry lists 3 T cell receptor beta chains sequenced from one sample in a study of response to subunit inactivated influenza vaccine. TCRdb used MiXCR to reprocess the RT-PCR reads, holding one entry per CDR3 protein. Of roughly 460,000 distinct CDR3 sequences listed, around 9.9% are singletons. Sequenced here: PBMCs from blood, sampled 45 days after vaccination. These receptors originate from a man aged 50 to 59 who received an inactivated influenza vaccine.

This clonotype was seen repeatedly, ten times or more. The chain combines TRBV29-1 with TRBJ2-3; 13 nucleotides match TRBD2. This CDR3 is built from 16 residues. V was clipped by 7 bases and J by 2 bases; unmatched bases: 9. Per germline, CDR1 SQVTM and CDR2 ANQGSEA. Here the CDR3 reads CSAPRLAGGSTDTQYF. DNA of the CDR3: TGCAGCGCACCGAGACTAGCGGGGGGATCCACAGATACGCAGTATTTT.

J is TRBJ2-5 and V is TRBV14, with 9 bases fitting TRBD1. V was clipped by 5 bases and J by 5 bases; unmatched bases: 15. CDR1 is SGHDN, CDR2 FVKESK, per germline. This CDR3 contains 17 residues. CDR3 in DNA: TGTGCCAGCAGCGACAATATGGGACAGGGTGTCTTCGAGACCCAGTACTTC. Protein sequence: CASSDNMGQGVFETQYF. Complete variable domain (other parts from reference TRBV14 and TRBJ2-5): EAGVTQFPSHSVIEKGQTVTLRCDPISGHDNLYWYRRVMGKEIKFLLHFVKESKQDESGMPNNRFLAERTGGTYSTLKVQPAELEDSGVYFCASSDNMGQGVFETQYFGPGTRLLVL.

V usage is TRBV5-1 and J usage is TRBJ1-3, with no clear D. The CDR3 loop spans 14 amino acids. Germline CDR1 SGHRS, CDR2 YFSETQ. V lost 3 bases and J 2 bases, leaving 9 bases between the germline ends. The CDR3, as DNA: TGCGCCAGCAGCTCCCCAGGTACTGGAAACACCATATATTTT. It translates to CASSSPGTGNTIYF. The variable domain in full, completed from reference TRBV5-1 and TRBJ1-3, reads KAGVTQTPRYLIKTRGQQVTLSCSPISGHRSVSWYQQTPGQGLQFLFEYFSETQRNKGNFPGRFSGRQFSNSRSEMNVSTLELGDSALYLCASSSPGTGNTIYFGEGSWLTVV.